Listed below are T cell receptor beta chains from one sample, sequenced in a study of T cell responses to AZD1222 COVID-19 vaccine. Measured with immunoSEQ multiplex PCR; TCRdb has only the in-frame clones, and not every one. The repertoire holds some 160,000 clones, 90% to 95% seen once, with approximately 1% in the top ten. Here the sequenced sample was peripheral blood, taken on day 0 of AZD1222 vaccination. All receptors come from an adult in good health. Each CDR3 is given with its conserved first and last residue. A D gene is named only where the DNA matches it firmly. Only part of the rows carry a size: once, few, many, or a class if the clone is expanded.

V gene: TRBV7-9
clone size: NA
J gene: TRBJ1-1
D gene: NA
CDR3 DNA: TGTGCCAGCAGCTTATACCCGGACACTGAAGCTTTCTTT
CDR3 protein: CASSLYPDTEAFF

V gene: TRBV13
clone size: NA
J gene: TRBJ1-2
D gene: TRBD1
CDR3 DNA: TGTGCCAGCAGCCGGACAGGATCCCCGGGACCCTATGGCTACACCTTC
CDR3 protein: CASSRTGSPGPYGYTF

V gene: TRBV4-2
clone size: NA
J gene: TRBJ1-3
D gene: NA
CDR3 DNA: TGTGCCAGCAGCCAAGTAATGGATGGGGACACCATATATTTT
CDR3 protein: CASSQVMDGDTIYF

V gene: TRBV6-5
clone size: NA
J gene: TRBJ1-2
D gene: NA
CDR3 DNA: TGTGCCAGCAGTTACTCAGGACAAAACAACTATGGCTACACCTTC
CDR3 protein: CASSYSGQNNYGYTF

V gene: TRBV6-5
clone size: NA
J gene: TRBJ2-2
D gene: TRBD1
CDR3 DNA: TGTGCCAGCAGGGGACAGACAGTCGGGGAGCTGTTTTTT
CDR3 protein: CASRGQTVGELFF

V gene: TRBV12-3/TRBV12-4
clone size: NA
J gene: TRBJ2-3
D gene: NA
CDR3 DNA: TGTGCCAGCAGTTTTAGTAGGAAGACGCAGTATTTT
CDR3 protein: CASSFSRKTQYF

V gene: TRBV5-6
clone size: NA
J gene: TRBJ2-1
D gene: TRBD2
CDR3 DNA: TGTGCCAGCAGCTTTGGGACTAGTCTATACAATGAGCAGTTCTTC
CDR3 protein: CASSFGTSLYNEQFF

V gene: TRBV4-1
clone size: NA
J gene: TRBJ2-1
D gene: NA
CDR3 DNA: TGCGCCAGCAGCCCCGGACTACACAATGAGCAGTTCTTC
CDR3 protein: CASSPGLHNEQFF

V gene: TRBV9
clone size: NA
J gene: TRBJ1-6
D gene: TRBD1
CDR3 DNA: TGTGCCAGCAGCCCACAACGGACAGGGAATAATTCACCCCTCCACTTT
CDR3 protein: CASSPQRTGNNSPLHF

V gene: TRBV19
clone size: NA
J gene: TRBJ1-5
D gene: NA
CDR3 DNA: TGTGCCAGTAGTATTGGGGTGGACCAGCATTTT
CDR3 protein: CASSIGVDQHF

V gene: TRBV12-3/TRBV12-4
clone size: NA
J gene: TRBJ1-2
D gene: NA
CDR3 DNA: TGTGCCAGCAGTTTAGCGGGGGGCTATGGCTACACCTTC
CDR3 protein: CASSLAGGYGYTF

V gene: TRBV9
clone size: NA
J gene: TRBJ1-2
D gene: NA
CDR3 DNA: TGTGCCAGCAGCGTAGGCAGGTCCAACTATGGCTACACCTTC
CDR3 protein: CASSVGRSNYGYTF

V gene: TRBV9
clone size: NA
J gene: TRBJ2-7
D gene: NA
CDR3 DNA: TGTGCCAGCAGCGTATCGACAGCGAGCTCCTACGAGCAGTACTTC
CDR3 protein: CASSVSTASSYEQYF

V gene: TRBV7-9
clone size: NA
J gene: TRBJ2-1
D gene: NA
CDR3 DNA: TGTGCCAGCAGCCTGACCCCTCCAGGGTTAGTCAACAATGAGCAGTTCTTC
CDR3 protein: CASSLTPPGLVNNEQFF

V gene: TRBV30
clone size: NA
J gene: TRBJ2-5
D gene: NA
CDR3 DNA: TGTGCCTGGAGTAGGCCAGGGAGCCAAGAGACCCAGTACTTC
CDR3 protein: CAWSRPGSQETQYF

V gene: TRBV28
clone size: NA
J gene: TRBJ1-6
D gene: TRBD1
CDR3 DNA: TGTGCCAGCAGTCTGCCGGGACAGGGGAATTCACCCCTCCACTTT
CDR3 protein: CASSLPGQGNSPLHF

V gene: TRBV7-2
clone size: NA
J gene: TRBJ1-1
D gene: TRBD1
CDR3 DNA: TGTGCCAGCAGCCGCTTCTCGACAGGGGGTATTTACACTGAAGCTTTCTTT
CDR3 protein: CASSRFSTGGIYTEAFF

V gene: TRBV21-1
clone size: once
J gene: TRBJ2-3
D gene: NA
CDR3 DNA: TGTGCCAGCAGCACAAGAGACTTAGGACAGGATATTTCTAGCACAGATACGCAGTATTTT
CDR3 protein: CASSTRDLGQDISSTDTQYF

V gene: TRBV7-2
clone size: NA
J gene: TRBJ2-3
D gene: NA
CDR3 DNA: TGTGCCAGCAGTCCCAGGGTGGACCCCTGGGAGTTCACAGATACGCAGTATTTT
CDR3 protein: CASSPRVDPWEFTDTQYF

V gene: TRBV30
clone size: NA
J gene: TRBJ1-2
D gene: NA
CDR3 DNA: TGTGCCTGGAGTACGCTCAACTATGGCTACACCTTC
CDR3 protein: CAWSTLNYGYTF

V gene: TRBV18
clone size: NA
J gene: TRBJ2-1
D gene: NA
CDR3 DNA: TGTGCCAGCTCCATTCCGGGACTCCGGGCCAATGAGCAGTTCTTC
CDR3 protein: CASSIPGLRANEQFF

V gene: TRBV27
clone size: NA
J gene: TRBJ2-1
D gene: NA
CDR3 DNA: TGTGCCAGCAGTTTAGGCCGGGGGGCCCCATTGCTGTTCTTC
CDR3 protein: CASSLGRGAPLLFF

V gene: TRBV7-9
clone size: NA
J gene: TRBJ1-2
D gene: NA
CDR3 DNA: TGTGCCAGCAGCTTGGGGTCCGCCGGGAAGTATGGCTACACCTTC
CDR3 protein: CASSLGSAGKYGYTF

V gene: TRBV11-3
clone size: NA
J gene: TRBJ2-1
D gene: TRBD1
CDR3 DNA: TGTGCCAGCAGCTTAGGGGACAGGGAATACAATGAGCAGTTCTTC
CDR3 protein: CASSLGDREYNEQFF

V gene: TRBV7-9
clone size: NA
J gene: TRBJ1-6
D gene: NA
CDR3 DNA: TGTGCCAGCAGTCTGGACGGGGATTCACCCCTCCACTTT
CDR3 protein: CASSLDGDSPLHF

V gene: TRBV5-1
clone size: NA
J gene: TRBJ2-7
D gene: NA
CDR3 DNA: TGCGCCAGCAGCTTCAGGCAGGGTGGGTTCTACGAGCAGTACTTC
CDR3 protein: CASSFRQGGFYEQYF

V gene: TRBV18
clone size: NA
J gene: TRBJ2-6
D gene: NA
CDR3 DNA: TGTGCCAGCTCACCATACGGGTCTGGGGCCAACGTCCTGACTTTC
CDR3 protein: CASSPYGSGANVLTF

V gene: TRBV5-6
clone size: NA
J gene: TRBJ1-2
D gene: TRBD1
CDR3 DNA: TGTGCCAGCAGCGACCGAACAGGGGCTGGCTACACCTTC
CDR3 protein: CASSDRTGAGYTF

V gene: TRBV19
clone size: NA
J gene: TRBJ1-2
D gene: TRBD1
CDR3 DNA: TGTGCCAGTAGTATAGATCGATGGGGACAGGGTGTCTATGGCTACACCTTC
CDR3 protein: CASSIDRWGQGVYGYTF

V gene: TRBV28
clone size: NA
J gene: TRBJ1-3
D gene: NA
CDR3 DNA: TGTGCCAGCAGTTTCGTTCCGGCCAGAACGAGCTCTGGAAACACCATATATTTT
CDR3 protein: CASSFVPARTSSGNTIYF

V gene: TRBV29-1
clone size: NA
J gene: TRBJ1-2
D gene: TRBD1
CDR3 DNA: TGCAGCGTTAAGGACAGGGGGCTTCATGGCTACACCTTC
CDR3 protein: CSVKDRGLHGYTF

V gene: TRBV29-1
clone size: NA
J gene: TRBJ1-2
D gene: TRBD1
CDR3 DNA: TGCAGCGTAGGGGACAGGGGGAGGGAAGGCTACACCTTC
CDR3 protein: CSVGDRGREGYTF

V gene: TRBV13
clone size: once
J gene: TRBJ1-1
D gene: NA
CDR3 DNA: TGTGCAGGGAGGGCGTTGGGGACGAACACTGAAGCTTTCTTT
CDR3 protein: CAGRALGTNTEAFF

V gene: TRBV28
clone size: NA
J gene: TRBJ1-6
D gene: NA
CDR3 DNA: TGTGCCAGCAGTCTTGGGAGACCTTATTCACCCCTCCACTTT
CDR3 protein: CASSLGRPYSPLHF

V gene: TRBV11-3
clone size: NA
J gene: TRBJ1-2
D gene: TRBD1
CDR3 DNA: TGTGCCAGCAGCTTATCCGCAGGGGGCAGGGATGGCTACACCTTC
CDR3 protein: CASSLSAGGRDGYTF

V gene: TRBV19
clone size: few
J gene: TRBJ1-5
D gene: NA
CDR3 DNA: TGTGCCAGTAGTATAGAACTTTTCAATAGCAATCAGCCCCAGCATTTT
CDR3 protein: CASSIELFNSNQPQHF

V gene: TRBV4-1
clone size: NA
J gene: TRBJ1-6
D gene: NA
CDR3 DNA: TGCGCCAGCAGCCAAGGTAGAGCAGGGTACAATTCACCCCTCCACTTT
CDR3 protein: CASSQGRAGYNSPLHF

V gene: TRBV30
clone size: NA
J gene: TRBJ2-5
D gene: TRBD2
CDR3 DNA: TGTGCCTGGAGCGATTATAGCGGGGGGTGGCAAGAGACCCAGTACTTC
CDR3 protein: CAWSDYSGGWQETQYF

V gene: TRBV27
clone size: NA
J gene: TRBJ1-2
D gene: TRBD1
CDR3 DNA: TGTGCCAGCAGTTTTCACTGGACAGGGGACGGCTACACCTTC
CDR3 protein: CASSFHWTGDGYTF

V gene: TRBV3-1/TRBV3-2
clone size: once
J gene: TRBJ2-1
D gene: TRBD2
CDR3 DNA: TGTGCCAGCAGCCTAGCGGGGGCCTTTAATGAGCAGTTCTTC
CDR3 protein: CASSLAGAFNEQFF